This T cell receptor beta chain comes out of a study of T cell changes during pregnancy in multiple sclerosis. V lost 4 bases, J lost 7 bases, and 13 bases lay in between. The CDR3 extends over 13 amino acids. The V gene's germline CDR1 is SGHTA and CDR2 FQGTGA. This clone showed up just once. This table comes from immunoSEQ multiplex PCR, and its TCRdb copy is limited to in-frame clones, with some not included. The sample yields tens of thousands of clones, about nine tenths seen once. Sequencing used peripheral blood, obtained in the third trimester of pregnancy. The source is a female donor with multiple sclerosis, enrolled in a pregnancy study. The V and J genes are TRBV7-3 and TRBJ2-5; D might be TRBD2 (6 bases). The CDR3 DNA reads TGTGCCAGCAGCTGGAATCAAGCGGGGACCCAGTACTTC. This codes for CASSWNQAGTQYF.